The rows below give T cell receptor beta chains drawn from one sample of a study of blood T cell repertoires in COVID-19. Data came from immunoSEQ multiplex PCR; TCRdb stores just in-frame clones and leaves some out. The sample records under 95,000 clones, around 88% being singletons. The sample taken for sequencing was peripheral blood. The receptors come from a man in his sixties with acute or convalescent COVID-19. The CDR3 runs from the conserved cysteine through the conserved F or W.

v_gene,j_gene,CDR3aa
TRBV25-1,TRBJ1-1,CASSNPGADTEAFF
TRBV2,TRBJ2-2,CASSTGTANTGELFF
TRBV9,TRBJ1-2,CASSVGQSNYGYTF
TRBV3-1/TRBV3-2,TRBJ1-5,CASGWTGGNQPQHF
TRBV25-1,TRBJ2-5,CASRGTGRQETQYF
TRBV9,TRBJ2-1,CASSDRQDRTNEQFF
TRBV7-2,TRBJ2-2,CASREGGPTGELFF
TRBV19,TRBJ2-2,CASPDRVDTGELFF
TRBV3-1/TRBV3-2,TRBJ2-7,CASSSRNRAYEQYF
TRBV3-1/TRBV3-2,TRBJ2-3,CASSQKGGLAGDTQYF
TRBV6-5,TRBJ2-1,CASSRTWLDNEQFF
TRBV18,TRBJ1-3,CASSPGQVSGNTIYF
TRBV5-6,TRBJ2-3,CASSLERGVADTQYF
TRBV30,TRBJ1-2,CAWMPGGGARGYTF